The present TCR beta chain was sequenced within a study of long-term antiretroviral therapy in people with HIV. The assay used was immunoSEQ (version v3.0), run at survey level. TCRdb's table, derived via immunoSEQ multiplex PCR, lists solely in-frame clones and lacks some. The sample holds some 30,000 clones, 91% seen once. The CDR3 consists of 14 residues. CDR1 and CDR2 from the germline V gene are SGHTA and FQGNSA. The V end lost 1 base, the J end lost 4 bases, and 7 bases lay between the germline ends. This specimen consisted of unsorted PBMCs, obtained 3.1 years after starting antiretroviral therapy. The chain combines TRBV7-2 with TRBJ2-2; weak D call: TRBD2 (5 bases). The origin of this receptor is a man between 18 and 35 years old with HIV. The CDR3 DNA follows: TGTGCCAGCAGCTTAGGAGGGTTCACCGGGGAGCTGTTTTTT. Protein: CASSLGGFTGELFF.